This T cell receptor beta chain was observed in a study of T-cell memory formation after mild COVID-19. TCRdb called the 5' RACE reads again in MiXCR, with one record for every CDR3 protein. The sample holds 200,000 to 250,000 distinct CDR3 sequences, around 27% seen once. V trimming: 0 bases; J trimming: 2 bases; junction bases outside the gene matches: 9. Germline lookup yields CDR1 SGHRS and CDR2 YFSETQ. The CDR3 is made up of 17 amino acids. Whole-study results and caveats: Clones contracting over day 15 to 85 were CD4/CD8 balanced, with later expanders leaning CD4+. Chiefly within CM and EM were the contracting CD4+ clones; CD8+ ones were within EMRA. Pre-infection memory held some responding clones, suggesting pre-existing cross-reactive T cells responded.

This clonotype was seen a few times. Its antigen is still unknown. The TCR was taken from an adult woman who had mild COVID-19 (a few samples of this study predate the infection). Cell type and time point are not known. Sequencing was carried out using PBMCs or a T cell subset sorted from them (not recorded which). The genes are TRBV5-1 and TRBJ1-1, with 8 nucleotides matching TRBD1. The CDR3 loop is CASSLDGSGQGNTEAFF. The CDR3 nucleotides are TGCGCCAGCAGCTTGGACGGGTCTGGACAGGGCAACACTGAAGCTTTCTTT.